The 31 T cell receptor beta chains below come from one sample, sequenced in a study of blood T cell repertoires in COVID-19. The table came from immunoSEQ multiplex PCR; TCRdb's copy has only in-frame clones and leaves some out. The top ten clones hold less than 8.5% of a sample with some 250,000 clones, around 87% of them seen once. The sample comprised peripheral blood. Receptor source: a woman aged 70-85 years with active or convalescent COVID-19.

The genes are TRBV7-6 and TRBJ2-2; tentatively, D is TRBD2 (7 bases). CDR3 length equals 15 residues. Germline V gene data show CDR1 as SGHVS and CDR2 as FNYEAQ. Trimming pared 6 bases from V and 6 bases from J, leaving 17 bases between. The CDR3 DNA follows: TGTGCCAGCAGGGGGGGGCCTAAACTGGCCGGGGAGCTGTTTTTT. Protein product: CASRGGPKLAGELFF. Drawing the rest from reference TRBV7-6 and TRBJ2-2, the complete variable domain is GAGVSQSPRYKVTKRGQDVALRCDPISGHVSLYWYRQALGQGPEFLTYFNYEAQQDKSGLPNDRFSAERPEGSISTLTIQRTEQRDSAMYRCASRGGPKLAGELFFGEGSRLTVL.

This rearrangement joins TRBV27 to TRBJ2-1; D remains ambiguous. Per germline, CDR1 MNHEY and CDR2 SMNVEV (reference sequence). CDR3 size: 15 residues. V lost 1 base to trimming and J lost 5 bases, with 12 bases between them. The CDR3 DNA sequence: TGTGCCAGCAGTTTATATGCAGGCCGACACAATGAGCAGTTCTTC. Translation gives CASSLYAGRHNEQFF.

The CDR3 sequence is CASRVGQAQPQHF. CDR3 coding DNA: TGTGCCAGCAGGGTGGGACAGGCTCAGCCCCAGCATTTT. This sequence joins TRBV12-3 or TRBV12-4 and TRBJ1-5; TRBD1 matches 8 bases. V lost 6 bases and J lost 6; bases outside the gene matches: 4. This CDR3 has 13 residues.

This rearrangement joins TRBV7-9 to TRBJ2-3; the match to TRBD2 covers 8 bases. CDR3 length equals 16 residues. V shed 5 bases, J shed 2 bases, and the junction held 9 bases outside the gene matches. Germline values: CDR1 SEHNR, CDR2 FQNEAQ (reference sequence). CDR3 sequence (DNA): TGTGCCAGCAGCACCCAAGCGGGGGCGCACACAGATACGCAGTATTTT. Translation: CASSTQAGAHTDTQYF.

J is TRBJ1-1 and V is TRBV6-5; D ambiguous. Germline CDR1 and CDR2: MNHEY and SVGAGI. This CDR3 spans 14 amino acids. The V end lost 7 bases, the J end lost 1 base, and 13 bases lay between the germline ends. CDR3 nucleotide sequence: TGTGCCAGCACCCTCCGGCGGGGGAACACTGAAGCTTTCTTT. Encoded protein: CASTLRRGNTEAFF.

This clone appeared once. The V call is TRBV7-3, the J call TRBJ1-1; 8 nucleotides agree with TRBD1. V lost 2 bases and J lost 6; bases outside the gene matches: 8. There are 15 residues in the CDR3. Germline V lookup: CDR1 SGHTA, CDR2 FQGTGA. Here the CDR3 DNA reads TGTGCCAGCAGCTTAGGGATCAGGGGGCGGTCTGAAGCTTTCTTT. Encoded protein: CASSLGIRGRSEAFF.

The chain combines TRBV5-1 with TRBJ1-1; maybe TRBD1 (5 bases). This CDR3 is 14 amino acids long. V shed 3 bases and J shed 6 bases, with 15 bases lying between them. The germline V gene encodes CDR1 SGHRS and CDR2 YFSETQ. The CDR3 loop is CASSYGTAGAEAFF. The CDR3, as DNA: TGCGCCAGCAGCTACGGGACGGCGGGGGCTGAAGCTTTCTTT.

The CDR3 nucleotides are TGTGCCAGCAGTGCGAGTAGAGGGGGCTACACCTTC. Encoded protein: CASSASRGGYTF. The gene calls are TRBV12-3 or TRBV12-4 and TRBJ1-2; D remains ambiguous. The CDR3 has 12 residues. V lost 5 bases and J 8 bases, leaving 12 bases between the germline ends.

The rearrangement links TRBV4-1 to TRBJ1-1; 8 positions match TRBD1. Germline assignment: CDR1 MGHRA and CDR2 YSYEKL. There are 14 residues in the CDR3. The J segment lost 5 bases and the V segment lost 5 bases, leaving 7 bases of the junction unmatched. The CDR3 region has the DNA TGCGCCAGCAGCTCGAGGACAGGGCAGACTGAAGCTTTCTTT. Its protein is CASSSRTGQTEAFF.

The chain joins TRBV13 to TRBJ1-4, with no clear D. V dropped 3 bases and J dropped 3 bases, with 8 bases sitting between them. Looked up from germline, CDR1 is PRHDT and CDR2 is FYEKMQ (reference sequence). This CDR3 is built from 14 residues. Written as DNA, the CDR3 is TGTGCCAGCAGCTTGCGCGATTCTAATGAAAAACTGTTTTTT. Translating it yields CASSLRDSNEKLFF. Supplemented by reference TRBV13 and TRBJ1-4, the full variable domain reads AAGVIQSPRHLIKEKRETATLKCYPIPRHDTVYWYQQGPGQDPQFLISFYEKMQSDKGSIPDRFSAQQFSDYHSELNMSSLELGDSALYFCASSLRDSNEKLFFGSGTQLSVL.

The V gene is TRBV6-5, the J gene TRBJ1-5, with a possible D match to TRBD1 (5 bases). Germline V gene lookup returns CDR1 MNHEY and CDR2 SVGAGI. Trimming stripped 8 bases from V and 3 bases from J, with 14 bases between. The CDR3 totals 14 residues. The CDR3 reads CASRGGASNQPQHF. The CDR3 DNA sequence: TGTGCCAGCCGAGGAGGGGCCTCCAATCAGCCCCAGCATTTT.

This chain uses TRBV19 with TRBJ1-1; D is undetermined. Deletions cut 5 bases from V and 0 bases from J, with 10 bases between. Germline V gene sequence: CDR1 LNHDA, CDR2 SQIVND (reference sequence). The CDR3 covers 14 residues. The CDR3 DNA reads TGTGCCAGTAGTCCCGATGGAGTGAACACTGAAGCTTTCTTT. Amino acid sequence: CASSPDGVNTEAFF.

The V and J genes are TRBV5-1 and TRBJ1-4, with TRBD1 as a possible D gene (5 bases). The CDR3 length is 15 residues. Germline V CDR1 and CDR2: SGHRS, YFSETQ. Trimming shortened V by 3 bases and J by 8 bases, and 17 bases separated the two germline ends. The CDR3 bases are TGCGCCAGCAGCTCCGGGCCAGGGTCTTCCGAAAAACTGTTTTTT. Its protein is CASSSGPGSSEKLFF.

This chain uses TRBV18 with TRBJ1-2, with 8 bases lining up with TRBD1. The CDR3 has 15 amino acids. V was clipped by 0 bases and J by 8 bases; unmatched bases: 8. The germline V gene has CDR1 KGHSH and CDR2 LQKENI. CDR3 loop: CASSPPADRVRGYTF. The CDR3 DNA reads as TGTGCCAGCTCACCACCTGCGGACAGGGTACGCGGCTACACCTTC.

The chain couples TRBV7-9 to TRBJ1-2; maybe TRBD1 (5 bases). The germline gives CDR1 SEHNR, CDR2 FQNEAQ (reference sequence). The CDR3 runs 12 residues. The CDR3 DNA reads TGTGCTATTACCAAGGGGTTCTATGGCTACACCTTC. Its protein product is CAITKGFYGYTF.

This chain uses TRBV6-5 with TRBJ2-1; tentative D call: TRBD1 (5 bases). Germline V gene data show CDR1 as MNHEY and CDR2 as SVGAGI. This CDR3 region has 12 residues. V lost 2 bases to trimming and J lost 15 bases, with 14 bases between them. The CDR3 reads CASSYRQGRWFF. As DNA, the CDR3 is TGTGCCAGCAGTTACAGGCAGGGAAGGTGGTTCTTC.

The table lists this clone with a count of one. This rearrangement joins TRBV6-2 or TRBV6-3 to TRBJ1-5, with unresolved D. The CDR3 is made up of 14 amino acids. With 4 bases removed from V and 3 bases from J, the gap between germline ends came to 10 bases. Germline V gene data show CDR1 as MNHEY and CDR2 as SVGEGT. This chain's CDR3 is CASSSGLTNQPQHF. CDR3 DNA sequence: TGTGCCAGCAGTTCCGGACTTACCAATCAGCCCCAGCATTTT.

This clone has a handful of counts. The chain combines TRBV19 with TRBJ1-2; D is ambiguous. CDR1 and CDR2 from the germline V gene are LNHDA and SQIVND (reference sequence). This CDR3 contains 13 residues. Trimming took off 5 bases at V and 8 bases at J, with 15 bases between the two ends. The CDR3 sequence is CASSPGSPGGYTF. The CDR3 nucleotides read TGTGCCAGTAGTCCCGGGTCTCCGGGAGGCTACACCTTC.

CDR3 amino acids: CASHDASGVGEQFF. The CDR3 coding sequence is TGTGCCAGCCACGACGCTAGTGGCGTCGGTGAGCAGTTCTTC. The genes are TRBV5-4 and TRBJ2-1; D gene unclear. This CDR3 region has 14 residues. Trimming removed 7 bases from V and 9 bases from J, with 20 bases in between. The germline V gene encodes CDR1 SGHNT and CDR2 YYREEE (reference sequence).

The J gene is TRBJ1-1, the V gene TRBV10-3; the D gene is possibly TRBD1 (6 bases). This CDR3 has 13 residues. From germline, CDR1 is ENHRY and CDR2 SYGVKD. With 6 bases removed from V and 5 bases from J, the gap between germline ends came to 13 bases. For the CDR3, the DNA is TGTGCCATCAGAGGGGGTATGGGTACTGAAGCTTTCTTT. This gives the protein CAIRGGMGTEAFF.

V is TRBV19 and J is TRBJ2-2, with 10 bases fitting TRBD1. In germline, CDR1 is LNHDA, CDR2 SQIVND (reference sequence). The CDR3 has 15 residues. V lost 7 bases and J lost 6; bases outside the gene matches: 8. The CDR3 reads CASTTGTGVAGELFF. The CDR3 DNA is TGTGCCAGTACCACCGGGACAGGGGTTGCCGGGGAGCTGTTTTTT.

This chain links TRBV5-6 with TRBJ2-7, with TRBD2 as a possible D gene (5 bases). Germline CDR1 is SGHDT and CDR2 is YYEEEE. V shed 0 bases and J shed 9 bases, with 16 bases lying between them. This CDR3 is 14 amino acids long. CDR3 sequence: CASSLGRNQRMQYF. CDR3 nucleotide sequence: TGTGCCAGCAGCTTGGGGAGGAACCAGAGGATGCAGTACTTC.

The chain joins TRBV9 to TRBJ1-4; 7 positions match TRBD1. This CDR3 contains 15 residues. From germline, CDR1 is SGDLS and CDR2 YYNGEE. The V and J ends lost 5 bases and 5 bases, in that order; junction bases with no gene match: 9. The CDR3 is CASSASGTVNEKLFF. The DNA for the CDR3 is TGTGCCAGCAGTGCCTCCGGGACAGTGAATGAAAAACTGTTTTTT.

The chain links TRBV7-2 to TRBJ1-2; 12 bases map to TRBD1. The germline V gene encodes CDR1 SGHTA and CDR2 FQGNSA. The CDR3 has 19 residues. V gave up 0 bases and J gave up 8 bases; unmatched junction bases: 16. CDR3 residues: CASSLAGGTGGVARRGYTF. Here the CDR3 DNA reads TGTGCCAGCAGCTTAGCAGGAGGGACAGGGGGCGTCGCACGGCGGGGCTACACCTTC.

This chain connects TRBV5-1 to TRBJ2-1; D is unresolved. V lost 5 bases and J lost 0, with 9 bases in between. Germline lookup yields CDR1 SGHRS and CDR2 YFSETQ. The CDR3 extends over 14 amino acids. The CDR3 loop is CASSFESSYNEQFF. The CDR3 DNA reads TGCGCCAGCAGTTTCGAGAGCTCCTACAATGAGCAGTTCTTC.

Only a few counts were recorded for this clone. This sequence joins TRBV7-2 and TRBJ1-5; a possible D gene is TRBD1 (5 bases). Between the trimmed V and J ends, which lost 4 bases and 2 bases, there was a span of 15 bases. Per the germline V gene, CDR1 is SGHTA and CDR2 is FQGNSA. CDR3 length equals 16 residues. The CDR3 loop is CASSSSRVRGNQPQHF. The CDR3 bases are TGTGCCAGCAGCTCCAGCAGGGTGAGAGGCAATCAGCCCCAGCATTTT.

The chain recombines TRBV6-5 with TRBJ2-7, with D tentatively TRBD2 (5 bases). V was trimmed by 2 bases and J by 3 bases, leaving 8 bases between them. Germline-derived CDR1 and CDR2 are MNHEY and SVGAGI. CDR3 length: 13 residues. For the CDR3, the DNA is TGTGCCAGCAGTTACAGGGCGGGCTACGAGCAGTACTTC. This encodes CASSYRAGYEQYF.

The V and J genes are TRBV3-1 (or the pseudogene TRBV3-2) and TRBJ2-7, with a weak D call TRBD1 (7 bases). The CDR3 runs 17 residues. CDR1 is LGHDT and CDR2 is YNNKEL in the germline V gene (reference sequence). With 1 base removed from V and 4 bases from J, the gap between germline ends came to 20 bases. The CDR3 loop is CASSQVRTGWDSYEQYF. The DNA of the CDR3 is TGTGCCAGCAGCCAAGTCAGGACAGGTTGGGACTCGTACGAGCAGTACTTC.

The chain recombines TRBV28 with TRBJ2-7, with D possibly being TRBD1 (6 bases). There are 13 residues in the CDR3. Per germline, CDR1 MDHEN and CDR2 SYDVKM. The V end was cut by 5 bases, the J end by 3 bases, with 11 bases between. CDR3 coding DNA: TGTGCCAGCAGTAGGGGGACCAGCTACGAGCAGTACTTC. This codes for CASSRGTSYEQYF.

This chain links TRBV4-3 with TRBJ2-1; a possible D gene is TRBD1 (5 bases). There are 15 residues in the CDR3. Germline V CDR1 and CDR2: LGHNA, YSLEER. Trimming shortened V by 1 base and J by 4 bases, and 11 bases separated the two germline ends. In nucleotides, the CDR3 is TGCGCCAGCAGCCAAGGTCAGGGCCCATACAATGAGCAGTTCTTC. This translates into CASSQGQGPYNEQFF.

The genes are TRBV4-1 and TRBJ1-2, with a weak D call TRBD1 (5 bases). The V gene's germline CDR1 is MGHRA and CDR2 YSYEKL. With 0 bases removed from V and 3 bases from J, the gap between germline ends came to 11 bases. The CDR3 runs to 15 residues. The CDR3, as DNA: TGCGCCAGCAGCCAAGACACAGGCAGAGACTATGGCTACACCTTC. This translates into CASSQDTGRDYGYTF.